This TCR beta chain came from a study of blood T cell repertoires in COVID-19. Study details: Sites across the United States, Italy and Spain contributed samples from acute and convalescent COVID-19. PBMCs, B-cell-depleted T cells, or T cells provided the cDNA or gDNA that made up the material.

Study processing details: Researchers report that nucleated cell counts were estimated from reference gene primer amplification. Sequencing used immunoSEQ multiplex PCR; TCRdb keeps in-frame clones, though not all of them. V and J calls and clone size are given by that table; D and trimming were obtained from the DNA. The sample includes 71,000 or so clones, roughly nine tenths seen only once; the top ten take approximately 15%. The CDR3 spans 17 residues. The germline CDR1 and CDR2 sequences are KGHDR and SFDVKD. Trimming pared 3 bases from V and 4 bases from J, leaving 21 bases between. The chain couples TRBV24-1 to TRBJ2-7, with D possibly being TRBD2 (6 bases). This TCR was sampled from a man older than 75 in a cohort sampled during active COVID-19. Sequenced sample: peripheral blood. The CDR3 sequence: CATSDGPRRGAEYEQYF. The CDR3, as DNA: TGTGCCACCAGTGATGGCCCCAGGCGGGGCGCGGAATACGAGCAGTACTTC.